Shown below are 9 T cell receptor beta chains from a single sample sequenced in a study of blood T cell repertoires in COVID-19. The data were produced by immunoSEQ multiplex PCR, yet TCRdb's version contains in-frame clones alone and is incomplete. This sample yields about 210,000 clones, of which around 83% are seen a single time; under 2.5% belongs to the top ten. Sample: peripheral blood. The receptors here all came from a man aged 35 to 55 who had recovered from COVID-19.

V is TRBV11-2 and J is TRBJ2-7; D is possibly TRBD2 (7 bases). CDR1 is SGHAT and CDR2 is FQNNGV in the germline V gene. Trimming shortened V by 5 bases and J by 0 bases, and 17 bases separated the two germline ends. The CDR3 consists of 16 residues. The CDR3 sequence: CASSTLAGAFSYEQYF. Here the CDR3 DNA reads TGTGCCAGCAGCACCCTTGCGGGGGCGTTCTCCTACGAGCAGTACTTC.

The rearrangement links TRBV5-6 to TRBJ1-4, with 7 bases fitting TRBD1. With 5 bases clipped from V and 5 bases from J, the junction kept 3 bases outside the gene matches. This CDR3 region has 13 residues. Germline-derived CDR1 and CDR2 are SGHDT and YYEEEE. The CDR3 region has the DNA TGTGCCAGCAGTCTGACAGGGAATGAAAAACTGTTTTTT. Its translation is CASSLTGNEKLFF.

The rearrangement uses TRBV27 and TRBJ2-7; no clear D gene. The CDR3 is made up of 13 amino acids. Germline CDR1 MNHEY, CDR2 SMNVEV (reference sequence). V dropped 6 bases and J dropped 2 bases, with 11 bases sitting between them. CDR3: CASSLLHTYEQYF. CDR3 sequence (DNA): TGTGCCAGCAGCTTGCTCCACACCTACGAGCAGTACTTC.

This chain uses TRBV19 with TRBJ2-7; 9 bases align to TRBD1. After removal of 5 bases from V and 8 bases from J, the junction contained 7 bases not matched to a gene. The CDR3 extends over 13 amino acids. In germline, CDR1 is LNHDA, CDR2 SQIVND (reference sequence). CDR3: CASSVGTGRKQYF. CDR3 nucleotides: TGTGCCAGTAGTGTCGGGACAGGGAGAAAGCAGTACTTC.

This chain connects TRBV6-5 to TRBJ2-1; TRBD2 matches at 9 bases. J was trimmed by 6 bases and V by 6 bases; bases with no gene match: 9. The CDR3 runs 15 residues. Germline CDR1 and CDR2: MNHEY and SVGAGI. CDR3 protein: CASRSLAGERNEQFF. The DNA for the CDR3 is TGTGCCAGCAGGTCTTTAGCGGGAGAACGCAATGAGCAGTTCTTC.

The rearrangement links TRBV5-8 to TRBJ2-5, with 7 bases aligning to TRBD2. This CDR3 comprises 15 residues. Germline V gene sequence: CDR1 SGHTS, CDR2 YDEGEE. V gave up 2 bases and J gave up 6 bases; unmatched junction bases: 10. In DNA, the CDR3 is TGTGCCAGCAGCTTAATTTCAGATGGGACTAAGACCCAGTACTTC. Residues: CASSLISDGTKTQYF.

The chain has TRBV6-5 and TRBJ2-7; TRBD2 is a possible D gene (7 bases). V gave up 6 bases and J gave up 2 bases, with 14 bases separating them. Germline CDR1 is MNHEY and CDR2 is SVGAGI. This CDR3 has 14 amino acids. CDR3 residues: CASRGAGTTYEQYF. The CDR3 nucleotides are TGTGCCAGCAGGGGGGCAGGGACTACCTACGAGCAGTACTTC.

This chain joins TRBV28 and TRBJ2-1; D is perhaps TRBD1 (7 bases). In germline, CDR1 is MDHEN, CDR2 SYDVKM. The CDR3 totals 14 residues. V was shortened by 7 bases and J by 4 bases, with 14 bases between the two germline ends. The DNA of the CDR3 is TGTGCCAGCATGAACCAGGGGGGATACAATGAGCAGTTCTTC. Translating it yields CASMNQGGYNEQFF.

V gene TRBV2 combines with J gene TRBJ1-1; TRBD1 matches at 7 bases. The V segment lost 8 bases and the J segment 1 base; nucleotides outside the gene matches: 13. CDR1 and CDR2 from the germline V gene are SNHLY and FYNNEI. The CDR3 is 16 amino acids. The CDR3, as DNA: TGTGCCAGCTACGGGCGTCCGGGACAGCAGAACACTGAAGCTTTCTTT. Protein product: CASYGRPGQQNTEAFF. Supplemented by reference TRBV2 and TRBJ1-1, the full variable domain reads EPEVTQTPSHQVTQMGQEVILRCVPISNHLYFYWYRQILGQKVEFLVSFYNNEISEKSEIFDDQFSVERPDGSNFTLKIRSTKLEDSAMYFCASYGRPGQQNTEAFFGQGTRLTVV.